This T cell receptor beta chain was captured in a study of cytomegalovirus exposure and HLA in healthy donors. The CDR3 runs to 13 residues. Germline CDR1 is SGHTA and CDR2 is FQGNSA. V shed 5 bases and J 5 bases; nucleotides not matched to a gene: 4. For this clone: Its antigen is undetermined.

PCR primers comprised 60 Vbeta and 13 Jbeta primers. Using immunoSEQ multiplex PCR, the repertoire was profiled, and TCRdb retains in-frame clones only, with some absent. The sample has roughly 98,000 clones, under 85% seen once. General study findings and limits: Usually a TCR sequence was rare, but some public TCRs were found in many donors. Within an earlier analysis, most TCR beta V segments proved productive either about 87% or about 30% of the time. Later analysis indicated greater clonal expansion among HLA-associated TCR beta chains than among equally common other chains.

The rearrangement joins TRBV7-2 to TRBJ2-7; 9 positions match TRBD2. Sequenced sample: PBMCs. The TCR comes from a female donor in good health and CMV-seropositive. CDR3 loop: CASSKWTSDEQYF. CDR3 coding DNA: TGTGCCAGCAGCAAATGGACTAGCGACGAGCAGTACTTC.